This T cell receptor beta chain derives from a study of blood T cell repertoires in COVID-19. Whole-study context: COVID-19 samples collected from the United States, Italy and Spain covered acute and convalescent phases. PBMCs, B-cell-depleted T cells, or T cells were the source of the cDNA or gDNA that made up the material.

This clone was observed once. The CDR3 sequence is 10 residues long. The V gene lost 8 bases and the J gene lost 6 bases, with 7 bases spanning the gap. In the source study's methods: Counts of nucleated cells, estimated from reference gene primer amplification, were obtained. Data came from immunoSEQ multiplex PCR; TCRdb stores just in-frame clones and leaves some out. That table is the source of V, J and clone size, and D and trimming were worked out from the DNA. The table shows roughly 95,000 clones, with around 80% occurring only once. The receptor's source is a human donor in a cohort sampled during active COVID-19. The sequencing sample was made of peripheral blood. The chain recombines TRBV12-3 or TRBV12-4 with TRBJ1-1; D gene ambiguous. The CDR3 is CASQRSEAFF. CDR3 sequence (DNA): TGTGCCAGCCAGCGCTCTGAAGCTTTCTTT.